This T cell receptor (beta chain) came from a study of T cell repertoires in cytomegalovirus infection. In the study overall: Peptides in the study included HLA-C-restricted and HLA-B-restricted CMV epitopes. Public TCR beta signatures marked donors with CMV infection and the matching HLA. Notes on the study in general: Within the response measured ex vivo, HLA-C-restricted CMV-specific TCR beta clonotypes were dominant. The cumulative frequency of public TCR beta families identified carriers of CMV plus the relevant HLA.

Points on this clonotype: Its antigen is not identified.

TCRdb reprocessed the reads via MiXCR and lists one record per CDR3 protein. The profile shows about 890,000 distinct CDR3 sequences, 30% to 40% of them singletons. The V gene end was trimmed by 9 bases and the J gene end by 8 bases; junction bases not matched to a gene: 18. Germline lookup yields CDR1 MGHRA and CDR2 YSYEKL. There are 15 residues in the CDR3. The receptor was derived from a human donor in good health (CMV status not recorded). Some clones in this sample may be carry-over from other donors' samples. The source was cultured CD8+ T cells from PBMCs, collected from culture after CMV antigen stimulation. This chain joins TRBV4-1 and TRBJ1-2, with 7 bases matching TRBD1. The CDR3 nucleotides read TGCGCCAGTCGGGACAGAGCCAACCCGAGAGTCGGCTACACCTTC. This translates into CASRDRANPRVGYTF.